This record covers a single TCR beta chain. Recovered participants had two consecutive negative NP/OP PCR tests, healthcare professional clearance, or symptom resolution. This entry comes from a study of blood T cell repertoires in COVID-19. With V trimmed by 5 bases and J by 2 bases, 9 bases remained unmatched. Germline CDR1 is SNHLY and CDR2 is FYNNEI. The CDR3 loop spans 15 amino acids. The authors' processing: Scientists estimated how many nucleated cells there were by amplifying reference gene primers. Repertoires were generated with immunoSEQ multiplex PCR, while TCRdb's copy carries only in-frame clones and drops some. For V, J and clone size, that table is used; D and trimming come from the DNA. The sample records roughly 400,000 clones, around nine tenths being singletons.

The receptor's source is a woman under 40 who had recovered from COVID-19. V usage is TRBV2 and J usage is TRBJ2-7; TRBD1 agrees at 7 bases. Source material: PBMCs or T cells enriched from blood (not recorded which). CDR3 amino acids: CASSLLRDSPYEQYF. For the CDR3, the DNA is TGTGCCAGCAGTTTGCTCCGGGACAGTCCCTACGAGCAGTACTTC.